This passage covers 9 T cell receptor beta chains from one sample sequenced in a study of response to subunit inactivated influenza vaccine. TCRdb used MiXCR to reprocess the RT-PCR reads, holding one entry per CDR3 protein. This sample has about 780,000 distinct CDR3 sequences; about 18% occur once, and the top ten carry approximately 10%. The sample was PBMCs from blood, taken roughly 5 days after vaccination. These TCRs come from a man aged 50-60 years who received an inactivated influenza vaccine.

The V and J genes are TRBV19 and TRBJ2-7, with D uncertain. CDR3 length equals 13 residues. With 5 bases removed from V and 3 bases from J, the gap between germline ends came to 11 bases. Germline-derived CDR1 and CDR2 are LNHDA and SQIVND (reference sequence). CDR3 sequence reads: CASSPRSFYEQYF. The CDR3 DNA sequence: TGTGCCAGTAGTCCCCGGAGCTTCTACGAGCAGTACTTC.

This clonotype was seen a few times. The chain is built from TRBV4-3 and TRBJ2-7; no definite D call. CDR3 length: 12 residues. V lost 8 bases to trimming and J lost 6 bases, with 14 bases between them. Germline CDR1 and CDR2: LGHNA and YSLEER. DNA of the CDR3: TGCGCCAGCTCCTACGTTGGGTCCGAGCAGTACTTC. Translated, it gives CASSYVGSEQYF.

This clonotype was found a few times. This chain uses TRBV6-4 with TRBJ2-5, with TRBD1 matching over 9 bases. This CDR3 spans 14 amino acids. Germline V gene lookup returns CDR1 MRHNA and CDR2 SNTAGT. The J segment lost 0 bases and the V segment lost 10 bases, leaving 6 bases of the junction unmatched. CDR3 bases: TGTGCCACCCCGGACAGGGGAGACCAAGAGACCCAGTACTTC. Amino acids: CATPDRGDQETQYF.

Here the CDR3 DNA reads TGCAGCGTTGGGGCTAGCGGCGAGGCCGGGGAGCTGTTTTTT. Its translation: CSVGASGEAGELFF. The chain has TRBV29-1 and TRBJ2-2, with 7 bases matching TRBD2. With 4 bases clipped from V and 6 bases from J, the junction kept 8 bases outside the gene matches. The CDR3 has 14 residues. The V gene's germline CDR1 is SQVTM and CDR2 ANQGSEA.

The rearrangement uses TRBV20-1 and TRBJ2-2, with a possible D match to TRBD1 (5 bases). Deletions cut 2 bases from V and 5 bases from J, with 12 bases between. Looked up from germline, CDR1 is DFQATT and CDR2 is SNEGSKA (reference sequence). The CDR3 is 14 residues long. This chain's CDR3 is CSARYAGSTGELFF. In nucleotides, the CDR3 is TGCAGTGCTAGATACGCAGGGTCGACCGGGGAGCTGTTTTTT.

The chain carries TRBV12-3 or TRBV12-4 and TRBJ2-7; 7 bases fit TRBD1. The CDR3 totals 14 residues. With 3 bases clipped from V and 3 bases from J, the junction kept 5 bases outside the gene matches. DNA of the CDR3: TGTGCCAGCAGTTTCGGAAACAGGGGCTACGAGCAGTACTTC. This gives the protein CASSFGNRGYEQYF.

The CDR3 bases are TGTGCCAGCAGCTTAACCGCGACAGAACCCTACGAGCAGTACTTC. Protein product: CASSLTATEPYEQYF. The chain joins TRBV7-3 to TRBJ2-7, with TRBD1 as a possible D gene (5 bases). The CDR3 has 15 amino acids. V gave up 0 bases and J gave up 2 bases, with 11 bases separating them. Per the germline V gene, CDR1 is SGHTA and CDR2 is FQGTGA.

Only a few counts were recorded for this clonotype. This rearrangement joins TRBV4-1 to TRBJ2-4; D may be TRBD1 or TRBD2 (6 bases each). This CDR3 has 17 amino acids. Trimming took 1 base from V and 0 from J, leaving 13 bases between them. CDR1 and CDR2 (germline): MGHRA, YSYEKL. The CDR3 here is CASSQGGGSGAKNIQYF. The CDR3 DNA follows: TGCGCCAGCAGCCAAGGAGGGGGGAGCGGAGCCAAAAACATTCAGTACTTC.

This CDR3 reads CASSLARWLTGELFF. Here the CDR3 DNA reads TGTGCCAGCAGCTTAGCCAGGTGGCTGACCGGGGAGCTGTTTTTT. The gene calls are TRBV7-8 and TRBJ2-2, with unresolved D. V lost 0 bases and J 5 bases, leaving 10 bases between the germline ends. The germline CDR1 and CDR2 sequences are SGHVS and FQNEAQ. This CDR3 is built from 15 residues.